This passage covers 22 T cell receptor beta chains from one sample sequenced in a study of T cell repertoires in cytomegalovirus infection. TCRdb called the reads again in MiXCR, with one record for every CDR3 protein. The table has some 150,000 distinct CDR3 sequences, 5.5% to 8% seen once; the top ten hold roughly 17%. Specimen: PBMCs. All receptors come from a human donor in good health (CMV status not recorded). Some clones in this sample may be carry-over from other donors' samples.

The V gene is TRBV19, the J gene TRBJ2-7; 7 bases align to TRBD1. V lost 9 bases and J lost 0; bases outside the gene matches: 8. Per the germline V gene, CDR1 is LNHDA and CDR2 is SQIVND (reference sequence). CDR3 length equals 14 residues. The CDR3: CASAGTDSSYEQYF. DNA of the CDR3: TGTGCCAGCGCCGGGACAGATAGCTCCTACGAGCAGTACTTC. Looking up the rest from reference TRBV19 and TRBJ2-7 gives the full variable domain: DGGITQSPKYLFRKEGQNVTLSCEQNLNHDAMYWYRQDPGQGLRLIYYSQIVNDFQKGDIAEGYSVSREKKESFPLTVTSAQKNPTAFYLCASAGTDSSYEQYFGPGTRLTVT.

A word on this clonotype: Possible read error: a much larger clone is one base away. J is TRBJ2-7 and V is TRBV7-2; no firm D call. Germline V gene data show CDR1 as SGHTA and CDR2 as FQGNSA. Trimming took off 3 bases at V and 7 bases at J, with 19 bases between the two ends. This CDR3 comprises 15 residues. The CDR3 protein is CASSFSHLRHGEQYF. DNA of the CDR3: TGTGCCAGCAGCTTTAGTCACCTGCGTCACGGGGAGCAGTACTTC. The variable domain in full, with the rest retrieved from reference TRBV7-2 and TRBJ2-7, is GAGVSQSPSNKVTEKGKDVELRCDPISGHTALYWYRQSLGQGLEFLIYFQGNSAPDKSGLPSDRFSAERTGGSVSTLTIQRTQQEDSAVYLCASSFSHLRHGEQYFGPGTRLTVT.

CDR3 bases: TGCAGTGCCGGGCCTGGGGAGACCCAGTACTTC. Its translation: CSAGPGETQYF. The gene calls are TRBV20-1 and TRBJ2-5, with D unclear. Between the trimmed V and J ends, which lost 6 bases and 5 bases, there was a span of 10 bases. This CDR3 spans 11 amino acids. CDR1 DFQATT and CDR2 SNEGSKA come from the germline V gene (reference sequence).

This clonotype came up many times. This chain uses TRBV7-8 with TRBJ2-3; no clear D. Trimming stripped 5 bases from V and 0 bases from J, with 12 bases between. The germline CDR1 and CDR2 sequences are SGHVS and FQNEAQ. The CDR3 contains 15 residues. This CDR3 is CASSPQLGSTDTQYF. The CDR3 DNA follows: TGTGCCAGCAGCCCCCAGCTGGGTAGCACAGATACGCAGTATTTT.

This clonotype has at least ten counts. The V call is TRBV7-2, the J call TRBJ2-1; 7 positions agree with TRBD2. Germline V gives CDR1 SGHTA, CDR2 FQGNSA. This CDR3 is built from 15 residues. Germline trimming cut 3 bases from V and 7 bases from J; bases unmatched to any gene: 9. The CDR3 sequence: CASSLDGGIKNEQFF. For the CDR3, the DNA is TGTGCCAGCAGCTTGGACGGGGGGATCAAGAATGAGCAGTTCTTC.

This clonotype has at least ten counts. The chain uses TRBV27 and TRBJ2-1; D unclear. The CDR3 has 18 residues. CDR1 and CDR2 (germline): MNHEY, SMNVEV (reference sequence). V lost 0 bases and J lost 8, with 23 bases in between. The CDR3 region has the DNA TGTGCCAGCAGTTTATCCATTCCTGGGATCATGAGCGTCGATGAGCAGTTCTTC. This sequence encodes CASSLSIPGIMSVDEQFF.

This clonotype appeared many times. The chain has TRBV6-2 or TRBV6-3 and TRBJ2-1; 11 bases agree with TRBD2. V lost 6 bases and J lost 5; bases outside the gene matches: 3. Germline CDR1 and CDR2: MNHEY and SVGEGT. The CDR3 loop spans 14 amino acids. This chain's CDR3 is CASRIAGGNNEQFF. The CDR3 DNA reads TGTGCCAGCAGGATAGCGGGGGGGAACAATGAGCAGTTCTTC.

This clonotype has more than one count but fewer than ten. CDR3 nucleotide sequence: TGTGCCACCCAGACTAGCCCGACCTACAATGAGCAGTTCTTC. Protein sequence: CATQTSPTYNEQFF. The rearrangement joins TRBV6-5 to TRBJ2-1, with 7 bases fitting TRBD2. Germline V gives CDR1 MNHEY, CDR2 SVGAGI. With V trimmed by 10 bases and J by 2 bases, 8 bases remained unmatched. The CDR3 length is 14 residues.

In this sample, this clonotype turned up many times. The chain uses TRBV7-2 and TRBJ2-1; TRBD2 agrees at 11 bases. CDR3 size: 15 residues. Germline V CDR1 and CDR2: SGHTA, FQGNSA. V lost 8 bases, J lost 9 bases, and 12 bases stayed unmatched. The CDR3 DNA reads TGTGCCAGCGGGCCTCTAGCGGGGGGCGTGGCTGAGCAGTTCTTC. As protein: CASGPLAGGVAEQFF.

This clonotype was detected ten times or more. The chain employs TRBV11-2 and TRBJ2-7; D not certain. The germline V gene has CDR1 SGHAT and CDR2 FQNNGV. Between the trimmed V and J ends, which lost 1 base and 3 bases, there was a span of 13 bases. This CDR3 comprises 15 residues. The CDR3, as DNA: TGTGCCAGCAGCTTAGGAACGACCGCTAGCTACGAGCAGTACTTC. This codes for CASSLGTTASYEQYF.

This clonotype has ten or more counts. The chain combines TRBV7-2 with TRBJ2-5, with a tentative D call TRBD1 (6 bases). V was cut by 3 bases and J by 13 bases, with 12 bases left in between. Per the germline V gene, CDR1 is SGHTA and CDR2 is FQGNSA. The CDR3 length is 11 residues. DNA for the CDR3: TGTGCCAGCAGCTTGGACAGAGCGGTGTACTTC. It specifies CASSLDRAVYF. Full variable domain (rest looked up from reference TRBV7-2 and TRBJ2-5): GAGVSQSPSNKVTEKGKDVELRCDPISGHTALYWYRQSLGQGLEFLIYFQGNSAPDKSGLPSDRFSAERTGGSVSTLTIQRTQQEDSAVYLCASSLDRAVYFGPGTRLLVL.

In its sample, this clonotype was seen many times. The J gene is TRBJ2-2, the V gene TRBV7-2; D uncertain. Per the germline V gene, CDR1 is SGHTA and CDR2 is FQGNSA. CDR3 size: 11 residues. Trimming removed 6 bases at V and 4 bases at J, with 3 bases between. The CDR3 is CASRPTGELFF. The DNA of the CDR3 is TGTGCCAGCAGGCCCACCGGGGAGCTGTTTTTT. Supplemented by reference TRBV7-2 and TRBJ2-2, the full variable domain reads GAGVSQSPSNKVTEKGKDVELRCDPISGHTALYWYRQSLGQGLEFLIYFQGNSAPDKSGLPSDRFSAERTGGSVSTLTIQRTQQEDSAVYLCASRPTGELFFGEGSRLTVL.

This clonotype was found many times. J is TRBJ1-1 and V is TRBV7-2; D possibly corresponds to TRBD1 (6 bases). V lost 8 bases to trimming and J lost 0 bases, with 13 bases between them. This CDR3 contains 14 residues. The germline gives CDR1 SGHTA, CDR2 FQGNSA. CDR3 sequence reads: CASGRGSLNTEAFF. CDR3 sequence (DNA): TGTGCCAGCGGGAGGGGGAGCCTGAACACTGAAGCTTTCTTT.

CDR3 bases: TGTGCCAGCAGTTCCCAACCGTTAGGGACAGGGGAAGAGACCCAGTACTTC. Amino acid sequence: CASSSQPLGTGEETQYF. The V gene is TRBV12-3 or TRBV12-4, the J gene TRBJ2-5, with 10 nucleotides matching TRBD1. The CDR3 length is 17 residues. V shed 4 bases, J shed 3 bases, and the junction held 11 bases outside the gene matches.

This clonotype was recorded many times. This chain links TRBV7-2 with TRBJ2-2; TRBD2 matches 12 bases. Germline V gene data show CDR1 as SGHTA and CDR2 as FQGNSA. This CDR3 is 16 amino acids long. With 1 base clipped from V and 6 bases from J, the junction kept 3 bases outside the gene matches. The CDR3 bases are TGTGCCAGCAGCTTAGAACGACTAGCGGGGGCCGGGGAGCTGTTTTTT. Translated: CASSLERLAGAGELFF.

This clonotype has more than one count but fewer than ten. The chain joins TRBV9 to TRBJ2-5, with 8 bases fitting TRBD1. Looked up from germline, CDR1 is SGDLS and CDR2 is YYNGEE. With 0 bases clipped from V and 3 bases from J, the junction kept 1 base outside the gene matches. The length of the CDR3 is 14 residues. The CDR3 DNA reads as TGTGCCAGCAGCGTAGCGACAGGGGAAGAGACCCAGTACTTC. Translated: CASSVATGEETQYF.

This clonotype was found many times. The chain uses TRBV7-2 and TRBJ1-5; D call uncertain. Germline CDR1 reads SGHTA; CDR2 reads FQGNSA. This CDR3 spans 13 amino acids. Trimming pared 1 base from V and 10 bases from J, leaving 11 bases between. The CDR3 region has the DNA TGTGCCAGCAGCTTAGAACAGATGTTACCCCAGCATTTT. Translating it yields CASSLEQMLPQHF.

CDR3 loop: CASNTRGGSTDTQYF. In DNA, the CDR3 is TGTGCCAGCAATACTAGGGGGGGAAGCACAGATACGCAGTATTTT. V gene TRBV2 combines with J gene TRBJ2-3, with a possible D match to TRBD2 (7 bases). The V and J ends lost 7 bases and 0 bases respectively, with 14 bases between them. The germline V gene encodes CDR1 SNHLY and CDR2 FYNNEI. The CDR3 loop spans 15 amino acids.

CDR3 in DNA: TGCAGCGTCAGGGCCCGAGATGAAAAACTGTTTTTT. It specifies CSVRARDEKLFF. The rearrangement links TRBV29-1 to TRBJ1-4; D might be TRBD1 (5 bases). V was trimmed by 6 bases and J by 6 bases, leaving 11 bases between them. Per the germline V gene, CDR1 is SQVTM and CDR2 is ANQGSEA. The CDR3 has 12 residues.

The table lists this clonotype with many counts. The chain recombines TRBV7-2 with TRBJ1-1; D not certain. Per germline, CDR1 SGHTA and CDR2 FQGNSA. The V end lost 1 base, the J end lost 11 bases, and 8 bases lay between the germline ends. This CDR3 contains 11 residues. CDR3 region: CASSLVDRAFF. Here the CDR3 DNA reads TGTGCCAGCAGCTTAGTAGATAGGGCTTTCTTT. Looking up the rest from reference TRBV7-2 and TRBJ1-1 gives the full variable domain: GAGVSQSPSNKVTEKGKDVELRCDPISGHTALYWYRQSLGQGLEFLIYFQGNSAPDKSGLPSDRFSAERTGGSVSTLTIQRTQQEDSAVYLCASSLVDRAFFGQGTRLTVV.

This clonotype was seen repeatedly, ten times or more. V is TRBV7-2 and J is TRBJ2-3; TRBD1 is a possible D gene (5 bases). CDR1 and CDR2 (germline): SGHTA, FQGNSA. The germline V and J ends were trimmed by 6 bases and 2 bases, with 15 bases remaining between them. CDR3 size: 15 residues. The CDR3 DNA follows: TGTGCCAGCAGTCTCAGGACATACAACACAGATACGCAGTATTTT. The encoded protein is CASSLRTYNTDTQYF.

This clonotype was seen repeatedly, ten times or more. The chain combines TRBV6-6 with TRBJ1-5, with 7 bases lining up with TRBD1. This CDR3 spans 17 amino acids. J lost 3 bases, V lost 0 bases, and 8 bases had no gene match. Germline CDR1 and CDR2: MNHNY and SVGAGI (reference sequence). For the CDR3, the DNA is TGTGCCAGCAGTTACTCAGGCGACAGGGCAGACAATCAGCCCCAGCATTTT. Translation gives CASSYSGDRADNQPQHF.